The clone carrying this T cell receptor beta chain showed up many times. The data were taken from a study of early T cells in non-severe SARS-CoV-2 infection. Germline lookup yields CDR1 LGHDT and CDR2 YNNKEL (reference sequence). The ends lost 3 bases at V and 8 bases at J; junction bases unmatched: 11. CDR3 size: 16 residues. TCRdb re-called the 5' RACE reads through MiXCR, storing one row per CDR3 protein. The sample records about 63,000 distinct CDR3 sequences, 13% being singletons. The V and J genes are TRBV3-1 and TRBJ2-1; 9 bases map to TRBD1. The sequencing sample was made of whole blood. This sequence was found in an adult who was a healthcare worker with PCR-confirmed SARS-CoV-2 infection or an uninfected control (not recorded which). The CDR3 DNA sequence: TGTGCCAGCAGCCACTCCGGGGCCGGGACAGGGTATGAGCAGTTCTTC. This gives the protein CASSHSGAGTGYEQFF.